This record looks at one TCR beta chain sequence and its context. The data originate from a study of blood T cell repertoires in COVID-19. Study context: Acute-phase and convalescent COVID-19 samples originated in the United States, Italy and Spain. The analysed material was cDNA or gDNA that came from T cells, B-cell-depleted T cells, or PBMCs.

Under the authors' procedure: The assay estimated nucleated cells by amplifying reference gene primers. Here immunoSEQ multiplex PCR was the method, and the copy in TCRdb shows in-frame clones only, minus some. V, J and clone size are taken as reported in that table, and D and trimming were inferred from the DNA itself. The data contain around 97,000 clones, approximately 90% of them singletons. V dropped 1 base and J dropped 2; count of bases not matched to a gene: 5. This CDR3 spans 17 amino acids. From germline, CDR1 is SGHNT and CDR2 YYREEE (reference sequence). The source material was peripheral blood. The receptor was derived from a human donor in a cohort sampled during active COVID-19. The chain carries TRBV5-4 and TRBJ2-3; TRBD2 matches 12 bases. CDR3 loop: CASSLPSGGDVTDTQYF. The CDR3 nucleotides are TGTGCCAGCAGCTTGCCTAGCGGGGGGGACGTCACAGATACGCAGTATTTT.